These T cell receptor beta chains were read from a single sample in a study of T cell repertoires in cytomegalovirus infection. TCRdb ran MiXCR on the reads and lists one entry per CDR3 protein. The data contain about 740,000 distinct CDR3 sequences, about 30% of them seen just once; the ten biggest clones take up 18%. These receptors are not linked to any known antigen. Sequenced here: cultured PBMCs, sampled from culture after CMV antigen stimulation. The receptors were gathered from a human donor in good health (CMV status not recorded). Some clones in this sample may be carry-over from other donors' samples. Each CDR3 is given with its conserved first and last residue. The order of the fields is J gene, CDR3 length, V gene, D gene, clone size, CDR3 DNA, CDR3 protein. The D gene is left open where the match is weak. Clone sizes are given selectively: once, few, many, or a class where the clone is expanded.

>TRBJ2-3|16|TRBV7-6|NA|once
TGTGCCAGCAGCCCGCGGAGCTCAGCAAGCACAGATACGCAGTATTTT
CASSPRSSASTDTQYF
>TRBJ2-7|11|TRBV6-9|NA|few
TGTGCCAGCAGACTCCTCTACGAGCAGTACTTC
CASRLLYEQYF
>TRBJ2-7|15|TRBV6-5|TRBD2|few
TGTGCCAGCAGTTCGACTAGCGGGGATCCCTACGAGCAGTACTTC
CASSSTSGDPYEQYF
>TRBJ2-1|15|TRBV29-1|NA|NA
TGCAGCGTTGAAACAAGGCGCTGGGCAGACAATGAGCAGTTCTTC
CSVETRRWADNEQFF
>TRBJ2-3|13|TRBV7-2|NA|many
TGTGCCAGCAGCTCGACCCAGGGAGATACGCAGTATTTT
CASSSTQGDTQYF
>TRBJ2-4|13|TRBV18|NA|once
TGTGCCAGCTCATCCGGACAGCGGAACATTCAGTACTTC
CASSSGQRNIQYF
>TRBJ2-7|15|TRBV28|TRBD2|few
TGTGCCAGCAGTCAGCCCGGACTAGCGGGGGTCGAGCAGTACTTC
CASSQPGLAGVEQYF
>TRBJ2-1|12|TRBV6-2/TRBV6-3|NA|few
TGTGCCAGCGGAAGTGGTGGGGTCGAGCAGTTCTTC
CASGSGGVEQFF
>TRBJ2-1|15|TRBV6-6|TRBD2|few
TGTGCCAGCAGTTACTCGACTAGCGGATACAATGAGCAGTTCTTC
CASSYSTSGYNEQFF
>TRBJ1-2|13|TRBV3-1|NA|NA
TGTGCCAGCAGCCGTCAGGCGGGCTATGGCTACACCTTC
CASSRQAGYGYTF
>TRBJ1-2|12|TRBV29-1|NA|NA
TGCAGCGTTATGAGGGGCAACTATGGCTACACCTTC
CSVMRGNYGYTF
>TRBJ2-3|13|TRBV6-6|TRBD2|NA
TGTGCCAGCAGGAATAGCGGGGGAGATACGCAGTATTTT
CASRNSGGDTQYF
>TRBJ2-1|15|TRBV7-8|NA|NA
TGTGCCAGCAGCTTAGATCGCGGGAACGGGAATGAGCAGTTCTTC
CASSLDRGNGNEQFF
>TRBJ2-6|17|TRBV7-8|NA|few
TGTGCCAGCAGCCCCCTAAGACGCGGCTCTGGGGCCAACGTCCTGACTTTC
CASSPLRRGSGANVLTF
>TRBJ2-2|13|TRBV20-1|TRBD1|NA
TGCAGTGCAAGACAGGGGGTCACCGGGGAGCTGTTTTTT
CSARQGVTGELFF
>TRBJ1-4|17|TRBV7-9|NA|few
TGTGCCAGCAGCTCCCGCGACCAGGGACCGACTAATGAAAAACTGTTTTTT
CASSSRDQGPTNEKLFF
>TRBJ2-7|14|TRBV6-1|TRBD1|NA
TGTGCCAGCAGGCCCGGGACAGGGTCCTACGAGCAGTACTTC
CASRPGTGSYEQYF
>TRBJ1-4|15|TRBV7-6|TRBD1|few
TGTGCCAGCAGCTTAATTGGGACAGGTCAGGAAAAACTGTTTTTT
CASSLIGTGQEKLFF
>TRBJ2-7|14|TRBV12-3/TRBV12-4|NA|NA
TGTGCCAGCAGTTTGTTGGGGTTGGGCTACGAGCAGTACTTC
CASSLLGLGYEQYF
>TRBJ1-4|12|TRBV4-2|NA|NA
TGTGCCAGCAGGGGCGTTAATGAAAAACTGTTTTTT
CASRGVNEKLFF
>TRBJ1-4|15|TRBV12-3/TRBV12-4|NA|many
TGTGCCAGCAGTAGACCGACAGCCACTAATGAAAAACTGTTTTTT
CASSRPTATNEKLFF
>TRBJ2-4|16|TRBV7-2|NA|NA
TGTGCCAGCAGCTTAGCGCTGGGTAGGGCCAAAAACATTCAGTACTTC
CASSLALGRAKNIQYF
>TRBJ1-5|13|TRBV20-1|NA|once
TGCAGTGCTAGTGCGAGTGGCAATCAGCCCCAGCATTTT
CSASASGNQPQHF
>TRBJ1-5|15|TRBV7-2|TRBD1|NA
TGTGCCAGCAGCGCCCCCGGGACAGGAATCTCAGCCCAGCATTTT
CASSAPGTGISAQHF